This T cell receptor (beta chain) appears in the sequencing data of a study of cytomegalovirus exposure and HLA in healthy donors. The wider study: The same platform was used for the 120 validation repertoires and the roughly 600 first-cohort repertoires, a later analysis reported.

In its sample, this clone was seen a few times. The data were produced by immunoSEQ multiplex PCR, yet TCRdb's version contains in-frame clones alone and is incomplete. The table records about 200,000 clones, around 80% of them present only once. The TCR sequence derives from a woman in her twenties or thirties in good health and CMV-seropositive. Material: PBMCs.

The CDR3 sequence: CASAWGPFQPQHF. CDR3 nucleotides: TGTGCCTCCGCATGGGGGCCGTTTCAGCCCCAGCATTTT. V usage is TRBV19 and J usage is TRBJ1-5; weak D call: TRBD1 (6 bases). The CDR3 extends over 13 amino acids. V lost 11 bases and J 6 bases, leaving 17 bases between the germline ends. Germline loops: CDR1 LNHDA, CDR2 SQIVND (reference sequence).